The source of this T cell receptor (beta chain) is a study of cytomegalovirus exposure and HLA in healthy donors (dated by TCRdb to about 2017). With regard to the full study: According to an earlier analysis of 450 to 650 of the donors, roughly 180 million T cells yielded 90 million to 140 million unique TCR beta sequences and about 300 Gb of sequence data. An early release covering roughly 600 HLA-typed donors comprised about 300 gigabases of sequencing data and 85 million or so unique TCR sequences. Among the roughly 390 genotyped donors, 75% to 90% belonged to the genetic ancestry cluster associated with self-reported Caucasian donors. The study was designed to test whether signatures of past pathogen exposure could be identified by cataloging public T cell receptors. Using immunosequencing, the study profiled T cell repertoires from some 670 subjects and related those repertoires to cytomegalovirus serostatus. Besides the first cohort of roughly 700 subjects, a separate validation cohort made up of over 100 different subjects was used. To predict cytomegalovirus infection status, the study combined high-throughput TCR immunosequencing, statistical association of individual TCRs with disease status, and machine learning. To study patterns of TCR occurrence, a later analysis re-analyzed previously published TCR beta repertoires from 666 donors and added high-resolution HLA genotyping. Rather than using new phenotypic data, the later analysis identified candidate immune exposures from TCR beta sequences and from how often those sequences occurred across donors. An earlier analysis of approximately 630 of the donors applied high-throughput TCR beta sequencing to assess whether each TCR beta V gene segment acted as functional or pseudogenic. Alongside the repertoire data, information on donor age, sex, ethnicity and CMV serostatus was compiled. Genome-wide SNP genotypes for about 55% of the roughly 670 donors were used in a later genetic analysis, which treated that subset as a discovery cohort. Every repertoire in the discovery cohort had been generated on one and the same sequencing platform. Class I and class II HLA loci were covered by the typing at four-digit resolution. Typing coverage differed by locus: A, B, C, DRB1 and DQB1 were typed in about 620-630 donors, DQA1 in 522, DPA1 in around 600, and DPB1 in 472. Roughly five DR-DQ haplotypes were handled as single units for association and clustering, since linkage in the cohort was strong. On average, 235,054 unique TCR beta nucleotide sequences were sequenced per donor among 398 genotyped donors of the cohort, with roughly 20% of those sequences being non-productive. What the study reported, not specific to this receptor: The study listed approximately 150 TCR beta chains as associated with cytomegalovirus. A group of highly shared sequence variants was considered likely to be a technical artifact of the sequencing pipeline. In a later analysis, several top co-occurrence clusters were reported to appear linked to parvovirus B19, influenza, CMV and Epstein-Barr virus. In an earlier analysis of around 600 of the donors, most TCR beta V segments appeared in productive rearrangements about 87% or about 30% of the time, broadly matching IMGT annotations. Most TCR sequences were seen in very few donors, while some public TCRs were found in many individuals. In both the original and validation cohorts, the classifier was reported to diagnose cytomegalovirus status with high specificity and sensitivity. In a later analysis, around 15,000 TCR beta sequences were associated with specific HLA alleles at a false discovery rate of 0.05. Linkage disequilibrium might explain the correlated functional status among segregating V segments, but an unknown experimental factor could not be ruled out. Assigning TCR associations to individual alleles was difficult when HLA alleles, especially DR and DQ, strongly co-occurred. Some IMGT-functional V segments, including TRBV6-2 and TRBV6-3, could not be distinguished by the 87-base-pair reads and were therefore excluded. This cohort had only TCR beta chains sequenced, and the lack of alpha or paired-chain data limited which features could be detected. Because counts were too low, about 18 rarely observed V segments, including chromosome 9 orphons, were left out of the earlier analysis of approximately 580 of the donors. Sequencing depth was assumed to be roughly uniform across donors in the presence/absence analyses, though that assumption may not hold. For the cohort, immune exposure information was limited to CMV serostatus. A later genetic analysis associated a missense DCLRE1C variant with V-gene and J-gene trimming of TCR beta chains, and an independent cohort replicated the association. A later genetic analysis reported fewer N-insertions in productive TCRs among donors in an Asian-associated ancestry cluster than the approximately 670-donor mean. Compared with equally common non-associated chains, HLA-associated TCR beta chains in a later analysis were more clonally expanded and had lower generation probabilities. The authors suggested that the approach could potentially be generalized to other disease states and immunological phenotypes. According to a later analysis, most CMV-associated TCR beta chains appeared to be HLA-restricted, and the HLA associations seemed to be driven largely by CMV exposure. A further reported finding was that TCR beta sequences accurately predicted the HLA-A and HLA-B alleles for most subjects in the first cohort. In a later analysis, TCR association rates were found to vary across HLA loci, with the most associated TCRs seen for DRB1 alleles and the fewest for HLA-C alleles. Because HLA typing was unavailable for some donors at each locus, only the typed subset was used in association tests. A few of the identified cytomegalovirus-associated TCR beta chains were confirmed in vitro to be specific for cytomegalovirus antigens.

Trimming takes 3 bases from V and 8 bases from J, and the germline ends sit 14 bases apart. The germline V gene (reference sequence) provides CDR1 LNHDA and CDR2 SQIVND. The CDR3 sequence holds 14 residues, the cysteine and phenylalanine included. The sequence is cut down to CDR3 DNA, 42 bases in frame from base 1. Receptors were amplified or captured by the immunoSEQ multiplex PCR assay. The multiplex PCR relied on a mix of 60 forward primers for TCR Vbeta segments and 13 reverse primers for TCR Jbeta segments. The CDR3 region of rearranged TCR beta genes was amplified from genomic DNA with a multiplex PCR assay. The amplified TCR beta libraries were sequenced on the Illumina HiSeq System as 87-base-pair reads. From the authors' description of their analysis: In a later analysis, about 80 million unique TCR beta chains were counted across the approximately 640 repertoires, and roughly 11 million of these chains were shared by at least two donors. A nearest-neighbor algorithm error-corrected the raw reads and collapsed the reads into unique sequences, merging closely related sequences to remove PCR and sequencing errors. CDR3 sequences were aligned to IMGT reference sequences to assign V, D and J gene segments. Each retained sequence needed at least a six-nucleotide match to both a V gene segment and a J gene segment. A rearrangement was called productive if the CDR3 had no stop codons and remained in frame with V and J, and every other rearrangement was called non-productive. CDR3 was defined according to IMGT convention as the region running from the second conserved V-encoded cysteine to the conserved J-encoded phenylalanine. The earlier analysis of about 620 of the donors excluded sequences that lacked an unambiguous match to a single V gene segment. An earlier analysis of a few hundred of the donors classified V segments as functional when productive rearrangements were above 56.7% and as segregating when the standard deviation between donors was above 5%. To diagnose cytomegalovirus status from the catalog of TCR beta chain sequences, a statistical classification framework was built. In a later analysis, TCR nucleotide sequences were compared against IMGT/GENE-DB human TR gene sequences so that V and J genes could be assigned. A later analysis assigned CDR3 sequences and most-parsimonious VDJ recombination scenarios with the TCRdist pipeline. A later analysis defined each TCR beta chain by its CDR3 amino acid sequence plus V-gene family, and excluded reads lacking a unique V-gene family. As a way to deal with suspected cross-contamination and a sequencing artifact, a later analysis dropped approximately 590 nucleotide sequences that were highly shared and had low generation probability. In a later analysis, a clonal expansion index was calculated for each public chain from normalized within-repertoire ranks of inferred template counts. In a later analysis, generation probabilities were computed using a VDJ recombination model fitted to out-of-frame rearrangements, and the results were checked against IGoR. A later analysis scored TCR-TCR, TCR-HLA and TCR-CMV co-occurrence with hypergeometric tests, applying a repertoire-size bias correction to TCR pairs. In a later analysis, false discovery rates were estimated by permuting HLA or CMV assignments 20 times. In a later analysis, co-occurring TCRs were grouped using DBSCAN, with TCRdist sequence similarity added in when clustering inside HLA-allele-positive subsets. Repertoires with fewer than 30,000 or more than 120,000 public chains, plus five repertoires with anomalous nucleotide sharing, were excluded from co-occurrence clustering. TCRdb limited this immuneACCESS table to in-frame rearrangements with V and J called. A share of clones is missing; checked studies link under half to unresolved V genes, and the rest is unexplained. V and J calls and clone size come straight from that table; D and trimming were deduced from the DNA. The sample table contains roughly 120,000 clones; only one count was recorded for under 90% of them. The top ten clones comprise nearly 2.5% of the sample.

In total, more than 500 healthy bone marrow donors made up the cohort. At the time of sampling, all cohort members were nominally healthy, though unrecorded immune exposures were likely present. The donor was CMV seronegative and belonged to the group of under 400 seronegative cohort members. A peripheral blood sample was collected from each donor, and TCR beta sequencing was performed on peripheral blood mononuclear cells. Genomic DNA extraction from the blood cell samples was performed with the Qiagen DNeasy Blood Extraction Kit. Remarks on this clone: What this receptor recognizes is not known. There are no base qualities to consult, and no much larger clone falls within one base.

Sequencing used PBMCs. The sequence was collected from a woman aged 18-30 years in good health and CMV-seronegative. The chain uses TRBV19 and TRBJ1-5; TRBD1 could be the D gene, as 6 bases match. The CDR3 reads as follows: CASSISQGPKPQHF. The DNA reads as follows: TGTGCCAGTAGTATTAGTCAGGGGCCCAAGCCCCAGCATTTT.